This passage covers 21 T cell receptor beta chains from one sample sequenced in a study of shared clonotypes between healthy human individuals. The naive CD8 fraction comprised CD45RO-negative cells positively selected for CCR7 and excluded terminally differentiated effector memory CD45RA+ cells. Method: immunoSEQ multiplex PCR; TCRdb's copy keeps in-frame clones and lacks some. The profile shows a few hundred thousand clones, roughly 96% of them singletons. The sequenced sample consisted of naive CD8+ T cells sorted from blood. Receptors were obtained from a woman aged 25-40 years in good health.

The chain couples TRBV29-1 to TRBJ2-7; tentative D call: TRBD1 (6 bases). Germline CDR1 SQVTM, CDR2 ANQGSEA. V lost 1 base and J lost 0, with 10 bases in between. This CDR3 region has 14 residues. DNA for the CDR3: TGCAGCGTTGAAGGGCAGGGGAGCTCCTACGAGCAGTACTTC. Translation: CSVEGQGSSYEQYF.

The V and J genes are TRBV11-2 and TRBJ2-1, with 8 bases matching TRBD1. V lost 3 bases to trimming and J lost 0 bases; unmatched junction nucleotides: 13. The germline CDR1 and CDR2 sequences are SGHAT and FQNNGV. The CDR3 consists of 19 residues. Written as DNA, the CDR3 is TGTGCCAGCAGCTTGCCCCGGACAGGGAAGATCGACTCCTACAATGAGCAGTTCTTC. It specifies CASSLPRTGKIDSYNEQFF. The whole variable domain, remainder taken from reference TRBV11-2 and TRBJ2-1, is EAGVAQSPRYKIIEKRQSVAFWCNPISGHATLYWYQQILGQGPKLLIQFQNNGVVDDSQLPKDRFSAERLKGVDSTLKIQPAKLEDSAVYLCASSLPRTGKIDSYNEQFFGPGTRLTVL.

The chain's CDR3 is CASSLTGTDSPLHF. The CDR3 DNA sequence: TGTGCCAGCAGTCTAACGGGGACGGATTCACCCCTCCACTTT. The gene calls are TRBV28 and TRBJ1-6; D may be TRBD1 (5 bases). Trimming removed 5 bases from V and 8 bases from J, with 13 bases in between. Germline CDR1 and CDR2: MDHEN and SYDVKM. The CDR3 spans 14 residues.

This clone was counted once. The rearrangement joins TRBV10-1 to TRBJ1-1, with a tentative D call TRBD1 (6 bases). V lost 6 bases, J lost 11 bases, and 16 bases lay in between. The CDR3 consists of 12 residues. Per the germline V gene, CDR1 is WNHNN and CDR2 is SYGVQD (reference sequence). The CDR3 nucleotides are TGCGCCAGCAGGGACAGCGGTGAAGGGGCTTTCTTT. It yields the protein CASRDSGEGAFF.

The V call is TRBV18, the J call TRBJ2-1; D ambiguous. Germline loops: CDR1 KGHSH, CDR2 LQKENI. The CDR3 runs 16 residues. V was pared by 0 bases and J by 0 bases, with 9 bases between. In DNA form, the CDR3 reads TGTGCCAGCTCACCACCGCTTACAAGCTCCTACAATGAGCAGTTCTTC. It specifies CASSPPLTSSYNEQFF.

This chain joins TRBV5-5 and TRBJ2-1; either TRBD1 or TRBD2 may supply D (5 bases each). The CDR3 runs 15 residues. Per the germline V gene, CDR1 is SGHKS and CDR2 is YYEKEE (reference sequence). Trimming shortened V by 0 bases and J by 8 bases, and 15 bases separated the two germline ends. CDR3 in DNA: TGTGCCAGCAGCTTGGAGGACACCCGGCGGGATGAGCAGTTCTTC. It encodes CASSLEDTRRDEQFF.

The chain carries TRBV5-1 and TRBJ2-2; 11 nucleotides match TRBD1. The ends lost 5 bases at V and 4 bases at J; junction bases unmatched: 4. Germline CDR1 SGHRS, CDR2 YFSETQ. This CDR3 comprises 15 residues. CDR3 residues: CASRDRGQGTGELFF. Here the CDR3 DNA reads TGCGCCAGCAGGGACAGGGGGCAAGGCACCGGGGAGCTGTTTTTT.

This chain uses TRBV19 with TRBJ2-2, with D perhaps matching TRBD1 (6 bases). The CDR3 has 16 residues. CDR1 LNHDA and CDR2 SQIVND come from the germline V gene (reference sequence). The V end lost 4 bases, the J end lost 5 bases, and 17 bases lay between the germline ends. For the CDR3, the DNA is TGTGCCAGTAGTAATGGGCCACAGGGTGGGACCGGGGAGCTGTTTTTT. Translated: CASSNGPQGGTGELFF.

Here the CDR3 reads CASSFRDRVHEQYF. CDR3 bases: TGTGCCAGCAGCTTCCGGGACAGGGTCCACGAGCAGTACTTC. J is TRBJ2-7 and V is TRBV11-2; 9 bases fit TRBD1. The CDR3 is 14 residues long. V was clipped by 3 bases and J by 5 bases; unmatched bases: 5. Germline assignment: CDR1 SGHAT and CDR2 FQNNGV.

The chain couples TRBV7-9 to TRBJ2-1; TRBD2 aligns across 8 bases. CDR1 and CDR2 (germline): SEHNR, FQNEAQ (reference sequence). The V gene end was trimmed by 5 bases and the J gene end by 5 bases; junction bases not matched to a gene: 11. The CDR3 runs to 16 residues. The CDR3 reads CASSRGPGLGDNEQFF. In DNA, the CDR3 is TGTGCCAGCAGCCGGGGACCGGGACTAGGGGACAATGAGCAGTTCTTC.

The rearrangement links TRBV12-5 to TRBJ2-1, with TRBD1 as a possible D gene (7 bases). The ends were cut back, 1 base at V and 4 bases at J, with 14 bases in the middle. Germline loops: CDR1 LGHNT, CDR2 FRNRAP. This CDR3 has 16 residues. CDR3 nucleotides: TGTGCTAGTGGTTTGGGCGGGACAGTAGATTACAATGAGCAGTTCTTC. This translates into CASGLGGTVDYNEQFF.

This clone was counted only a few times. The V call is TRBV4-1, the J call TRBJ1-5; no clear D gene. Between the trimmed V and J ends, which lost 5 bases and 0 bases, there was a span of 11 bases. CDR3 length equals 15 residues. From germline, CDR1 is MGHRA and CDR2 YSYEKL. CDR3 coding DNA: TGCGCCAGCAGCAAGGGCCAGAATAGCAATCAGCCCCAGCATTTT. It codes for CASSKGQNSNQPQHF.

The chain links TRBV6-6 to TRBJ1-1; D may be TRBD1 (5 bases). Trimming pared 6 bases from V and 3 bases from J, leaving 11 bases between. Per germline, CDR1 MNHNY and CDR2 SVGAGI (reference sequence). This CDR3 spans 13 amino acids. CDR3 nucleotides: TGTGCCAGCAGCGCGGGGGGGTACACTGAAGCTTTCTTT. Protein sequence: CASSAGGYTEAFF.

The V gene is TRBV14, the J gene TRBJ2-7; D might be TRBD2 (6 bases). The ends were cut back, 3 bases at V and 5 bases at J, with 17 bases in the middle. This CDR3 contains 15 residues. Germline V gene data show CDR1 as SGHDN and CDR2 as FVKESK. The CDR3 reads CASSHVLGGADEQYF. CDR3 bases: TGTGCCAGCAGCCACGTATTAGGAGGGGCGGACGAGCAGTACTTC.

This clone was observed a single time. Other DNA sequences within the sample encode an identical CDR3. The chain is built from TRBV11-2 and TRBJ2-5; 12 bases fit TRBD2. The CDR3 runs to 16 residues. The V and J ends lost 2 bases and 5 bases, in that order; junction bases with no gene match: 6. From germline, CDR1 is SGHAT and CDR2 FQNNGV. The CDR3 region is CASSLLAGGPGETQYF. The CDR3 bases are TGTGCCAGCAGCTTACTAGCGGGAGGGCCAGGGGAGACCCAGTACTTC.

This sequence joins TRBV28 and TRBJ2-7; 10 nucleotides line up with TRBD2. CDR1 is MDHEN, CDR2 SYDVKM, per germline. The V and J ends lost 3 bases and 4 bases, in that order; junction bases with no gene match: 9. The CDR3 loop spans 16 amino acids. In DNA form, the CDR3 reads TGTGCCAGCAGTTTCCCGAAGCGGGAGGGCCGGTACGAGCAGTACTTC. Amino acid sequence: CASSFPKREGRYEQYF. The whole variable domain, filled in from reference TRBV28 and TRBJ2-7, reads DVKVTQSSRYLVKRTGEKVFLECVQDMDHENMFWYRQDPGLGLRLIYFSYDVKMKEKGDIPEGYSVSREKKERFSLILESASTNQTSMYLCASSFPKREGRYEQYFGPGTRLTVT.

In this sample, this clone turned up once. CDR3 in amino acids: CASSTVGQPNTEAFF. The CDR3 DNA sequence: TGTGCCAGCAGTACCGTGGGGCAACCGAACACTGAAGCTTTCTTT. The chain joins TRBV27 to TRBJ1-1; D perhaps matches TRBD1 (5 bases). This CDR3 spans 15 amino acids. Between the trimmed V and J ends, which lost 5 bases and 1 base, there was a span of 14 bases. Looked up from germline, CDR1 is MNHEY and CDR2 is SMNVEV (reference sequence).

CDR3 nucleotides: TGTGCCAGCAGCCAAGGAGGGCGTGAAGCTTTCTTT. Translated, it gives CASSQGGREAFF. The chain has TRBV4-2 and TRBJ1-1; D uncertain. The CDR3 is 12 residues long. Germline V gene data show CDR1 as LGHNA and CDR2 as YNFKEQ. Trimming took 1 base from V and 7 from J, leaving 7 bases between them.

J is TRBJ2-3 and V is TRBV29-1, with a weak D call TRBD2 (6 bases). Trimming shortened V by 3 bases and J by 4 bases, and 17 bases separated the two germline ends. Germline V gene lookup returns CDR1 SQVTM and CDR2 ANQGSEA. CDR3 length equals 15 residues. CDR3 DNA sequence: TGCAGCGTTGAGAACCAATTGGGGGGATCAGATACGCAGTATTTT. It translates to CSVENQLGGSDTQYF.

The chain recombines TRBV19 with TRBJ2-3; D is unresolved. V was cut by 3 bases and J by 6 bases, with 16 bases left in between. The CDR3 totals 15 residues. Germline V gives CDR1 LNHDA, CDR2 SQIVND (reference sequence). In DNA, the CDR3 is TGTGCCAGTAGTATCACCCTCTCTACTCGGGATACGCAGTATTTT. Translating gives CASSITLSTRDTQYF.

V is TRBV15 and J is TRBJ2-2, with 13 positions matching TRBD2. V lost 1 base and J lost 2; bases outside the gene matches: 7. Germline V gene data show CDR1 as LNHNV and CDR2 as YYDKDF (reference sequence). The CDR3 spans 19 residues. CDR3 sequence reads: CATSRVGTSGRANTGELFF. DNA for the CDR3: TGTGCCACCAGCAGAGTAGGAACTAGCGGGAGGGCAAACACCGGGGAGCTGTTTTTT.